The 19 T cell receptor beta chains given below trace back to one sample, sequenced in a study of tumor-infiltrating lymphocytes in primary liver carcinoma. For blood RNA, unsorted whole blood served as the source, and germline DNA was extracted too. Starting from approximately 470 ng of total RNA, TCR beta cDNA was produced with a primer in the constant region. Slightly modified ARM-PCR with three nested multiplex PCR rounds yielded TCR beta libraries. Use of TRBV1-TRBV30 forward primers with a C-beta reverse primer characterized the first two PCR rounds, which lasted about 9 cycles each. TCRdb re-derived calls from the multiplex PCR reads in MiXCR, one entry per CDR3 protein. The data hold a few hundred thousand distinct CDR3 sequences, with approximately 54% observed a single time. Sequenced material: peripheral blood. These receptors were obtained from a woman under 40 with primary liver carcinoma and hepatitis B virus infection.

This clonotype was observed at least ten times. The genes are TRBV6-6 and TRBJ2-7, with D perhaps TRBD2 (5 bases). The CDR3 is 13 amino acids. V was shortened by 4 bases and J by 4 bases, with 11 bases between the two germline ends. Germline CDR1 and CDR2: MNHNY and SVGAGI (reference sequence). The CDR3 is CASSSPGDYEQYF. For the CDR3, the DNA is TGTGCCAGCAGTTCCCCCGGGGATTACGAGCAGTACTTC.

The chain employs TRBV7-9 and TRBJ2-3; D not certain. This CDR3 contains 13 residues. V gave up 5 bases and J gave up 7 bases, with 13 bases separating them. Germline loops: CDR1 SEHNR, CDR2 FQNEAQ (reference sequence). The CDR3 spells CASSGQSLNTQYF. Written as DNA, the CDR3 is TGTGCCAGCAGCGGTCAGTCGCTTAATACGCAGTATTTT.

With regard to this clonotype: An end of the junction differs from the germline gene, which may be a read error. The chain recombines TRBV2 with TRBJ2-4; TRBD2 is a possible D gene (6 bases). This CDR3 has 16 amino acids. CDR1 is SNHLY, CDR2 FYNNEI, per germline. The chain's CDR3 is CASRELWGRGKNIQYF. CDR3 nucleotide sequence: TGCGCCAGCAGAGAACTTTGGGGCCGGGGGAAAAACATTCAGTACTTC.

V is TRBV28 and J is TRBJ1-2; tentatively, D is TRBD1 (6 bases). CDR1 and CDR2 from the germline V gene are MDHEN and SYDVKM. The ends were cut back, 1 base at V and 8 bases at J, with 17 bases in the middle. The CDR3 has 15 residues. The CDR3 bases are TGTGCCAGCAGTTTATCCCAGGGGACCCTCGGGGGCTACACCTTC. Protein sequence: CASSLSQGTLGGYTF.

The V and J genes are TRBV6-2 or TRBV6-3 and TRBJ2-7; D unclear. V shed 2 bases and J shed 1 base, with 6 bases lying between them. CDR3 length: 13 residues. Germline CDR1 is MNHEY and CDR2 is SVGEGT. Here the CDR3 reads CASSYHLSYEQYF. The CDR3 coding sequence is TGTGCCAGCAGTTACCATCTGTCCTACGAGCAGTACTTC.

To note about this clonotype: This may be a read error: a much more frequent sequence differs by one nucleotide. The chain links TRBV6-5 to TRBJ2-5; TRBD2 is a possible D gene (5 bases). The length of the CDR3 is 14 residues. Germline values: CDR1 MNHEY, CDR2 SVGAGI. The CDR3 loop reads CAGSPAAGQETQYF. The CDR3 region has the DNA TGTGCCGGCAGTCCCGCGGCGGGTCAAGAGACCCAGTACTTC.

Turning to this clonotype: With a much larger clone just one base away, this may be a read error. V is TRBV4-1 and J is TRBJ1-1; D perhaps matches TRBD1 (6 bases). The germline V gene encodes CDR1 MGHRA and CDR2 YSYEKL. The CDR3 spans 16 residues. V was shortened by 0 bases and J by 3 bases, with 14 bases between the two germline ends. The CDR3 DNA follows: TGCGCCAGCAGCCAAGATCGCCCGGGGGCAGACACTGAAGCTTTCTTT. Protein product: CASSQDRPGADTEAFF.

The chain has TRBV6-1 and TRBJ1-5; D is uncertain. Trimming took off 4 bases at V and 5 bases at J, with 9 bases between the two ends. This CDR3 contains 13 residues. CDR1 is MNHNS, CDR2 SASEGT, per germline. Written as DNA, the CDR3 is TGTGCCAGCAGTGTGGGGTTCGATCAGCCCCAGCATTTT. It yields the protein CASSVGFDQPQHF.

About this clonotype itself: A clone one base away is much larger, so this may be a read error. The rearrangement uses TRBV4-3 and TRBJ1-6; tentatively, D is TRBD1 (5 bases). Germline loops: CDR1 LGHNA, CDR2 YSLEER. The CDR3 has 14 amino acids. The CDR3 DNA sequence: TGCGCCAACAGCCAAGGTCCGGGGGATTCACCCCTCCACTTT. The encoded protein is CANSQGPGDSPLHF.

This clonotype has only a few counts. The V gene is TRBV13, the J gene TRBJ2-1, with TRBD2 as a possible D gene (6 bases). Deletions cut 5 bases from V and 4 bases from J, with 18 bases between. Germline CDR1 and CDR2: PRHDT and FYEKMQ (reference sequence). This CDR3 region has 16 residues. CDR3 residues: CASSNLGLAKYNEQFF. The CDR3 DNA reads as TGTGCCAGCAGCAACCTGGGGCTAGCGAAGTACAATGAGCAGTTCTTC.

The chain links TRBV6-2 or TRBV6-3 to TRBJ2-7; 10 bases align to TRBD2. The CDR3 is 14 residues long. The V and J ends lost 6 bases and 6 bases, in that order; junction bases with no gene match: 8. Germline V gene lookup returns CDR1 MNHEY and CDR2 SVGEGT. This chain's CDR3 is CASRKLAGNREQYF. Here the CDR3 DNA reads TGTGCCAGCAGGAAACTAGCGGGAAACCGCGAGCAGTACTTC.

Worth noting for this clonotype: Just one base apart from a much larger clone, this may be a read error. The chain is built from TRBV6-2 or TRBV6-3 and TRBJ2-1; TRBD1 matches 7 bases. CDR1 is MNHEY and CDR2 is SVGEGT in the germline V gene. The CDR3 runs to 15 residues. The J segment lost 1 base and the V segment lost 5 bases, leaving 5 bases of the junction unmatched. The CDR3 bases are TGTGCCAGCAGTGGTCAGGGGGTGTCCTACAATGAGCAGTTCTTC. It encodes CASSGQGVSYNEQFF.

To note about this clonotype: A junction end diverges from the germline sequence, so it may reflect a read error. The chain links TRBV11-2 to TRBJ2-7; D is uncertain. Germline V gives CDR1 SGHAT, CDR2 FQNNGV. CDR3 length equals 13 residues. The chain's CDR3 is CAGSLQRIYEQYF. The CDR3 DNA is TGTGCCGGCAGCTTACAGAGGATCTATGAGCAGTACTTC.

The CDR3 loop is CASSISPGQLEETQYF. Written as DNA, the CDR3 is TGTGCCAGCAGCATATCTCCGGGACAGTTGGAAGAGACCCAGTACTTC. The chain carries TRBV5-6 and TRBJ2-5, with TRBD1 identical over 7 bases. The germline V gene encodes CDR1 SGHDT and CDR2 YYEEEE. CDR3 length: 16 residues. J was trimmed by 3 bases and V by 4 bases; bases with no gene match: 12.

This clonotype was seen a single time. This may stem from a read error, because a much larger clone lies one nucleotide away. The J gene is TRBJ2-4, the V gene TRBV29-1; maybe TRBD1 (6 bases). The CDR3 is 13 residues long. The germline gives CDR1 SQVTM, CDR2 ANQGSEA. CDR3 coding DNA: TGCAGCGTGGACAGTTCAGCCAAAAAGATTCAGTACTTC. It is translated as CSVDSSAKKIQYF.

This chain joins TRBV2 and TRBJ2-1; 8 bases agree with TRBD2. The germline gives CDR1 SNHLY, CDR2 FYNNEI. This CDR3 has 16 residues. V lost 4 bases to trimming and J lost 6 bases; unmatched junction nucleotides: 11. The CDR3 here is CASSAAGTRQSNEQFF. In DNA, the CDR3 is TGTGCCAGCAGTGCCGCCGGGACTAGGCAGAGCAATGAGCAGTTCTTC.

This clonotype was counted a few times. This sequence joins TRBV28 and TRBJ2-7; D is possibly TRBD1 (6 bases). Germline V gene sequence: CDR1 MDHEN, CDR2 SYDVKM. V was pared by 5 bases and J by 5 bases, with 19 bases between. The CDR3 is 15 amino acids. CDR3 DNA: TGTGCCAGCAGTCCGATTAGGCCAACAGGGAACGAGCAGTACTTC. Its protein product is CASSPIRPTGNEQYF.

The rearrangement links TRBV4-3 to TRBJ2-3; D ambiguous. This CDR3 region has 16 residues. Germline loops: CDR1 LGHNA, CDR2 YSLEER. Deletions cut 4 bases from V and 2 bases from J, with 16 bases between. The CDR3 nucleotides read TGCGCCAGCAGCCCAGGATCCAGGAGCCACACAGATACGCAGTATTTT. Translating it yields CASSPGSRSHTDTQYF.

The chain couples TRBV29-1 to TRBJ1-1; TRBD1 agrees at 8 bases. The CDR3 runs to 13 residues. Germline assignment: CDR1 SQVTM and CDR2 ANQGSEA. After removal of 7 bases from V and 1 base from J, the junction contained 5 bases not matched to a gene. The chain's CDR3 is CSASGTGNTEAFF. CDR3 nucleotide sequence: TGCAGCGCTTCCGGGACAGGGAACACTGAAGCTTTCTTT. The full variable domain, rest sourced from reference TRBV29-1 and TRBJ1-1, is SAVISQKPSRDICQRGTSLTIQCQVDSQVTMMFWYRQQPGQSLTLIATANQGSEATYESGFVIDKFPISRPNLTFSTLTVSNMSPEDSSIYLCSASGTGNTEAFFGQGTRLTVV.